Following are 15 T cell receptor beta chains from one sample sequenced in a study of T cells in Graves' hyperthyroidism and ophthalmopathy. RNA transcripts served as the template for amplifying TCR beta CDR3 regions. An initial round of RT-PCR targeting the TCR CDR3 relied on the HTBI primer set. TCRdb redid the calling of the multiplex PCR reads with MiXCR, one entry per CDR3 protein. The table shows hundreds of thousands of distinct CDR3 sequences, with 13% to 15% occurring only once. Sequences were obtained from blood. Source of these receptors: a woman aged 18-30 years with Graves' hyperthyroidism.

The rearrangement links TRBV15 to TRBJ2-1; D gene ambiguous. Germline CDR1 LNHNV, CDR2 YYDKDF (reference sequence). This CDR3 is 14 amino acids long. V was cut by 1 base and J by 5 bases, with 9 bases left in between. The CDR3 region is CATSRAMVDNEQFF. The CDR3 region has the DNA TGTGCCACCAGCAGAGCGATGGTAGACAATGAGCAGTTCTTC.

This clonotype was recorded many times. The chain recombines TRBV2 with TRBJ2-1; 12 nucleotides match TRBD1. The CDR3 runs to 17 residues. Germline V gene data show CDR1 as SNHLY and CDR2 as FYNNEI. Trimming at V came to 9 bases and at J to 8 bases, leaving 17 bases not matched to a gene. The CDR3 DNA reads as TGTGCCAGGAGGCGGGACAGGGGGCGCTTACAGAGAGATGAGCAGTTCTTC. This translates into CARRRDRGRLQRDEQFF.

V usage is TRBV2 and J usage is TRBJ1-2; possible D gene TRBD1, 6 bases. Germline-derived CDR1 and CDR2 are SNHLY and FYNNEI. The V end was cut by 11 bases, the J end by 8 bases, with 21 bases between. The CDR3 loop spans 13 amino acids. The CDR3 nucleotides read TGTGCCTCACGGGGGGACATCGGGGGAGGCTACACCTTC. It specifies CASRGDIGGGYTF.

A word on this clonotype: A much larger clone differs by one base, so this may be a read error. DNA for the CDR3: TGCAGTGCTAGGCTCACTAGCGGGAGGACCTCCTACAATGAGCAGCTCTTC. This codes for CSARLTSGRTSYNEQLF. V and J are TRBV20-1 and TRBJ2-1; 12 nucleotides match TRBD2. Per the germline V gene, CDR1 is DFQATT and CDR2 is SNEGSKA (reference sequence). The CDR3 spans 17 residues.

This clonotype was counted ten times or more. The V gene is TRBV7-3, the J gene TRBJ2-7; the D is unclear. The length of the CDR3 is 11 residues. Germline CDR1 is SGHTA and CDR2 is FQGTGA. Between the trimmed V and J ends, which lost 5 bases and 7 bases, there was a span of 9 bases. The CDR3 is CASSVVGEQYF. CDR3 sequence (DNA): TGTGCCAGCAGCGTTGTCGGGGAGCAGTACTTC.

The table lists this clonotype with a few counts. The chain links TRBV27 to TRBJ2-1, with 15 bases fitting TRBD2. Germline V CDR1 and CDR2: MNHEY, SMNVEV (reference sequence). V gave up 0 bases and J gave up 5 bases; unmatched junction bases: 14. CDR3 length: 21 amino acids. The CDR3 DNA reads as TGTGCCAGCAGTTTATCGGCGTGGACTAGCGGGAGGGCCGGAGAGGACAATGAGCAGTTCTTC. Its translation is CASSLSAWTSGRAGEDNEQFF.

The table lists this clonotype with many counts. The J gene is TRBJ1-4, the V gene TRBV6-1; D gene unclear. The CDR3 covers 17 residues. Germline CDR1 reads MNHNS; CDR2 reads SASEGT. Deletions cut 8 bases from V and 0 bases from J, with 19 bases between. As DNA, the CDR3 is TGTGCCAGCCGTCCCACCCCGGGAGGAACAACTAATGAAAAACTGTTTTTT. It encodes CASRPTPGGTTNEKLFF.

At least ten counts were recorded for this clonotype. The V call is TRBV6-1, the J call TRBJ2-2; no definite D call. The CDR3 length is 12 residues. CDR1 and CDR2 from the germline V gene are MNHNS and SASEGT. Trimming left V 6 bases short and J 5 bases short, with 7 bases between. CDR3 in amino acids: CASRGPTGELFF. The CDR3 DNA sequence: TGTGCCAGCAGAGGTCCGACCGGGGAGCTGTTTTTT.

This clonotype was seen many times. The V and J genes are TRBV20-1 and TRBJ2-1, with TRBD2 identical over 11 bases. Germline trimming cut 0 bases from V and 1 base from J; bases unmatched to any gene: 8. Germline V CDR1 and CDR2: DFQATT, SNEGSKA (reference sequence). There are 18 residues in the CDR3. As DNA, the CDR3 is TGCAGTGCTAGAGATACTAGCGGGAGAGTAAGGTCCTACAATGAGCAGTTCTTC. Translation: CSARDTSGRVRSYNEQFF.

This clonotype was seen ten or more times. The chain is built from TRBV27 and TRBJ2-7; D is undetermined. V dropped 2 bases and J dropped 3 bases, with 11 bases sitting between them. Germline V CDR1 and CDR2: MNHEY, SMNVEV (reference sequence). This CDR3 comprises 14 residues. Here the CDR3 DNA reads TGTGCCAGCAGTTTACGAGGAAGAGACTACGAGCAGTACTTC. It is translated as CASSLRGRDYEQYF.

The rearrangement uses TRBV4-1 and TRBJ2-5, with D possibly TRBD1 on 6 matching bases. The length of the CDR3 is 16 residues. Per the germline V gene, CDR1 is MGHRA and CDR2 is YSYEKL. The ends were cut back, 4 bases at V and 4 bases at J, with 19 bases in the middle. CDR3 bases: TGCGCCAGCAGCCGCAGCGCACAGGGTTTGGGAGAGACCCAGTACTTC. Translating gives CASSRSAQGLGETQYF.

The chain is built from TRBV6-2 or TRBV6-3 and TRBJ1-3, with D uncertain. The length of the CDR3 is 12 residues. Germline CDR1 is MNHEY and CDR2 is SVGEGT. With 5 bases removed from V and 4 bases from J, the gap between germline ends came to 6 bases. The CDR3 protein is CASSHAGNTIYF. CDR3 DNA: TGTGCCAGCAGTCACGCCGGAAACACCATATATTTT.

This chain uses TRBV13 with TRBJ2-7; D is ambiguous. This CDR3 contains 13 residues. With 5 bases removed from V and 5 bases from J, the gap between germline ends came to 13 bases. Germline V lookup: CDR1 PRHDT, CDR2 FYEKMQ (reference sequence). The DNA for the CDR3 is TGTGCCAGCAGCCAAGGATTGCTCGACGAGCAGTACTTC. The encoded protein is CASSQGLLDEQYF.

This clonotype came up many times. The chain is built from TRBV7-9 and TRBJ1-2; 9 bases align to TRBD1. With 4 bases clipped from V and 7 bases from J, the junction kept 4 bases outside the gene matches. Germline CDR1 is SEHNR and CDR2 is FQNEAQ (reference sequence). The CDR3 extends over 13 amino acids. DNA of the CDR3: TGTGCCAGCAGCTCTACAGGGGGCAGTGGCTACACCTTC. It specifies CASSSTGGSGYTF. Full variable domain (outside the CDR3, taken from reference TRBV7-9 and TRBJ1-2): DTGVSQNPRHKITKRGQNVTFRCDPISEHNRLYWYRQTLGQGPEFLTYFQNEAQLEKSRLLSDRFSAERPKGSFSTLEIQRTEQGDSAMYLCASSSTGGSGYTFGSGTRLTVV.

The chain carries TRBV20-1 and TRBJ2-1; D unresolved. CDR1 and CDR2 (germline): DFQATT, SNEGSKA (reference sequence). This CDR3 is built from 15 residues. Trimming pared 0 bases from V and 4 bases from J, leaving 13 bases between. The CDR3 region has the DNA TGCAGTGCTAGAGATTACACTGGCGATTACAATGAGCAGTTCTTC. Translating gives CSARDYTGDYNEQFF.